This TCR beta chain was found in a study of blood T cell repertoires in COVID-19. Whole-study context: Sites in the United States, Italy and Spain provided acute and convalescent COVID-19 samples. T cells, B-cell-depleted T cells, or PBMCs provided the cDNA or gDNA that served as material.

Original handling: Estimated nucleated cell counts came from reference gene primer amplification. Sequenced by immunoSEQ multiplex PCR; TCRdb stores in-frame clones only, minus some. The D gene and trimming were derived from the DNA, and the V and J assignments and clone size from that table. The sample consists of 250,000 to 350,000 clones, 75% to 90% of them appearing once. A Seattle source enrolled patients during active infection and followed them longitudinally. The V and J ends lost 6 bases and 1 base, in that order; junction bases with no gene match: 8. The V gene's germline CDR1 is LNHDA and CDR2 SQIVND (reference sequence). CDR3 length: 16 amino acids.

J is TRBJ2-2 and V is TRBV19, with 7 bases identical to TRBD1. The receptor's source is a woman aged 45 to 65 with COVID-19, enrolled during active disease. Sequencing used peripheral blood. This CDR3 reads CASSPIRQGNTGELFF. For the CDR3, the DNA is TGTGCCAGTAGCCCAATCCGACAGGGGAACACCGGGGAGCTGTTTTTT.